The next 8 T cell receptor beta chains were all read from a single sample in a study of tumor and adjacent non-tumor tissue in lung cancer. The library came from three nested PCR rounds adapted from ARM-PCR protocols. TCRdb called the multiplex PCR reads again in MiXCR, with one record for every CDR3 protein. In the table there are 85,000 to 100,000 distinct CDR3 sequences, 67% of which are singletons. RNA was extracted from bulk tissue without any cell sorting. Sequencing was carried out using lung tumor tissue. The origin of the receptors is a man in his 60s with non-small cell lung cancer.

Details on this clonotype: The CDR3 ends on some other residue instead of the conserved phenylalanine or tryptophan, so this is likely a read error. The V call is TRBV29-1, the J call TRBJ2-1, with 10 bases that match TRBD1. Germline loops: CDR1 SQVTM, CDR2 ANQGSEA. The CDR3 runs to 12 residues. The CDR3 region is CSGGQGDNEQFL. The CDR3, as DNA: TGCAGTGGTGGACAGGGGGACAATGAGCAGTTCTTA.

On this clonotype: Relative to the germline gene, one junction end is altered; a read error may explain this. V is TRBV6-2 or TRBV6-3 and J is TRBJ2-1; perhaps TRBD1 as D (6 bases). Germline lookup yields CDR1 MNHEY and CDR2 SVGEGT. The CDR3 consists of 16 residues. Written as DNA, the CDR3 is TGTGCCAGTACCCCGTGGGGCACAGGGAACTACAATGAACAGTTCTTC. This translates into CASTPWGTGNYNEQFF.

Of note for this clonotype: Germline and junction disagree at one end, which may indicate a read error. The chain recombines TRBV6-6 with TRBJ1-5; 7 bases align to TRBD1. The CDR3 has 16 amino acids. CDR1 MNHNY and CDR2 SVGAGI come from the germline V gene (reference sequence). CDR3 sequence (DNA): TGTGCCCGCAGCAAAGGGACAGATTATAGCAATCAGCCCCACCATTTT. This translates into CARSKGTDYSNQPHHF.

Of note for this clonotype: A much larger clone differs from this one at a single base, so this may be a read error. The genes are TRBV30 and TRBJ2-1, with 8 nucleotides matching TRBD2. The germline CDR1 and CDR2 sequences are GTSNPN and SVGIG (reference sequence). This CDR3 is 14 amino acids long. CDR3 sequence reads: CAWKDSGVYNEQSF. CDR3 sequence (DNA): TGTGCCTGGAAGGATAGCGGGGTTTACAATGAGCAGTCCTTC.

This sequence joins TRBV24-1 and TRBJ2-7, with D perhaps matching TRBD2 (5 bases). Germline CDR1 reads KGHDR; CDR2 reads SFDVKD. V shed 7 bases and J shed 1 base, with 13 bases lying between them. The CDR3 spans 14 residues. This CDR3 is CATSPGGLSYEQYF. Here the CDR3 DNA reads TGTGCCACCAGCCCGGGCGGACTGTCCTACGAGCAGTACTTC.

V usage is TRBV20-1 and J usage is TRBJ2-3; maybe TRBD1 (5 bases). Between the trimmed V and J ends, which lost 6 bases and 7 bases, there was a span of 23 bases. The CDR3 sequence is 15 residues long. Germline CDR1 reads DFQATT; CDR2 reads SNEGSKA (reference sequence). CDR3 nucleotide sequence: TGCAGTGCGCCACATGGGGCAGGGTGCATAAATACGCAGTATTTT. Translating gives CSAPHGAGCINTQYF.

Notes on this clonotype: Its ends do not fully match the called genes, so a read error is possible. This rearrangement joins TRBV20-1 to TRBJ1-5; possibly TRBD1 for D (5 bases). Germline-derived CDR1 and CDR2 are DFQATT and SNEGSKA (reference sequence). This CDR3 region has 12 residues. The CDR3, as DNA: TGCAGTGTTAGGGGTAGCAATCAGCCCCAGGATTTT. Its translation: CSVRGSNQPQDF.

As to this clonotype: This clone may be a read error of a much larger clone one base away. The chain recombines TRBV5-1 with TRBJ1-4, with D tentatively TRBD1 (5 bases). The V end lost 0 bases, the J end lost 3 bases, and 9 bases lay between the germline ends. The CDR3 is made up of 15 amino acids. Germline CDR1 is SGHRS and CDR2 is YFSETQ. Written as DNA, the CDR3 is TGCGCCAGCAGCTTGGACGGGACTCCTAATGAAAAACTGTTTTTT. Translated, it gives CASSLDGTPNEKLFF.